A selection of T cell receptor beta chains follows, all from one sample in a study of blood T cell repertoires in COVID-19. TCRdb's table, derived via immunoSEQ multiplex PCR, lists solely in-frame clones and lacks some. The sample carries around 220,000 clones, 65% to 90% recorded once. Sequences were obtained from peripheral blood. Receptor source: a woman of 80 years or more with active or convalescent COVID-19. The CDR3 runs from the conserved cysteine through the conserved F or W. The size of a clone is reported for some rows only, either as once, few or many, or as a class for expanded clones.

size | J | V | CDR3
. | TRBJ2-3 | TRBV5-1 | CASSLSGSFTDTQYF
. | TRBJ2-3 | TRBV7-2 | CASSRQSRLEDTQYF
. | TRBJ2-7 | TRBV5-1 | CASSPGQVVHEQYF
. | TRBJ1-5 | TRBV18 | CASSPNSNQPQHF
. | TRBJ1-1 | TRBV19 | CASTMRGYTEAFF
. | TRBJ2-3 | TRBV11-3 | CASSGGSTDTQYF
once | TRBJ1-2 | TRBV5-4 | CASRLAGNGYTF
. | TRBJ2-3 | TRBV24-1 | CATSDFGLAGMTDTQYF
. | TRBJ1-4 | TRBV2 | CASSDGGGREKLFF
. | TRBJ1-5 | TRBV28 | CASKPDRYYQPQHF
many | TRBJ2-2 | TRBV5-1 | CASSLDGDNTGELFF
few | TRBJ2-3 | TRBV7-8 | CASSSPRGTDTQYF
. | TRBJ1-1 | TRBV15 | CATSKGMGNTEAFF
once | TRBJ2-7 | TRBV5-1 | CASSATTSGRSEQYF
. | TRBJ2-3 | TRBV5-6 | CASSPPLRADTQYF